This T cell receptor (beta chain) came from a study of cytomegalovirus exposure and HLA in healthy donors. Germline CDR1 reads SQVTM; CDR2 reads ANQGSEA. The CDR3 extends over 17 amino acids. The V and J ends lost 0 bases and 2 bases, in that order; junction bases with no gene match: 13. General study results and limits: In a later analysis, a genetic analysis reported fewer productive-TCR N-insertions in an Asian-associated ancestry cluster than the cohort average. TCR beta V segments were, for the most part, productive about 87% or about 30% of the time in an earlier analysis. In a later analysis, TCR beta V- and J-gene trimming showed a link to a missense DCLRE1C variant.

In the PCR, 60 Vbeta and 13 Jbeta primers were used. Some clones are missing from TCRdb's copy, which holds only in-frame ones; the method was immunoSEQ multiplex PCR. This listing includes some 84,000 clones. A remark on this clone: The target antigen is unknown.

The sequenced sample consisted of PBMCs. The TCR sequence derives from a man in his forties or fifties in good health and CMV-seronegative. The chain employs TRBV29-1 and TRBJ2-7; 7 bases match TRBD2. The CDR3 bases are TGCAGCGTTGAAGATCGGGGAGGGCCGGGCAAACCCTACGAGCAGTACTTC. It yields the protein CSVEDRGGPGKPYEQYF.